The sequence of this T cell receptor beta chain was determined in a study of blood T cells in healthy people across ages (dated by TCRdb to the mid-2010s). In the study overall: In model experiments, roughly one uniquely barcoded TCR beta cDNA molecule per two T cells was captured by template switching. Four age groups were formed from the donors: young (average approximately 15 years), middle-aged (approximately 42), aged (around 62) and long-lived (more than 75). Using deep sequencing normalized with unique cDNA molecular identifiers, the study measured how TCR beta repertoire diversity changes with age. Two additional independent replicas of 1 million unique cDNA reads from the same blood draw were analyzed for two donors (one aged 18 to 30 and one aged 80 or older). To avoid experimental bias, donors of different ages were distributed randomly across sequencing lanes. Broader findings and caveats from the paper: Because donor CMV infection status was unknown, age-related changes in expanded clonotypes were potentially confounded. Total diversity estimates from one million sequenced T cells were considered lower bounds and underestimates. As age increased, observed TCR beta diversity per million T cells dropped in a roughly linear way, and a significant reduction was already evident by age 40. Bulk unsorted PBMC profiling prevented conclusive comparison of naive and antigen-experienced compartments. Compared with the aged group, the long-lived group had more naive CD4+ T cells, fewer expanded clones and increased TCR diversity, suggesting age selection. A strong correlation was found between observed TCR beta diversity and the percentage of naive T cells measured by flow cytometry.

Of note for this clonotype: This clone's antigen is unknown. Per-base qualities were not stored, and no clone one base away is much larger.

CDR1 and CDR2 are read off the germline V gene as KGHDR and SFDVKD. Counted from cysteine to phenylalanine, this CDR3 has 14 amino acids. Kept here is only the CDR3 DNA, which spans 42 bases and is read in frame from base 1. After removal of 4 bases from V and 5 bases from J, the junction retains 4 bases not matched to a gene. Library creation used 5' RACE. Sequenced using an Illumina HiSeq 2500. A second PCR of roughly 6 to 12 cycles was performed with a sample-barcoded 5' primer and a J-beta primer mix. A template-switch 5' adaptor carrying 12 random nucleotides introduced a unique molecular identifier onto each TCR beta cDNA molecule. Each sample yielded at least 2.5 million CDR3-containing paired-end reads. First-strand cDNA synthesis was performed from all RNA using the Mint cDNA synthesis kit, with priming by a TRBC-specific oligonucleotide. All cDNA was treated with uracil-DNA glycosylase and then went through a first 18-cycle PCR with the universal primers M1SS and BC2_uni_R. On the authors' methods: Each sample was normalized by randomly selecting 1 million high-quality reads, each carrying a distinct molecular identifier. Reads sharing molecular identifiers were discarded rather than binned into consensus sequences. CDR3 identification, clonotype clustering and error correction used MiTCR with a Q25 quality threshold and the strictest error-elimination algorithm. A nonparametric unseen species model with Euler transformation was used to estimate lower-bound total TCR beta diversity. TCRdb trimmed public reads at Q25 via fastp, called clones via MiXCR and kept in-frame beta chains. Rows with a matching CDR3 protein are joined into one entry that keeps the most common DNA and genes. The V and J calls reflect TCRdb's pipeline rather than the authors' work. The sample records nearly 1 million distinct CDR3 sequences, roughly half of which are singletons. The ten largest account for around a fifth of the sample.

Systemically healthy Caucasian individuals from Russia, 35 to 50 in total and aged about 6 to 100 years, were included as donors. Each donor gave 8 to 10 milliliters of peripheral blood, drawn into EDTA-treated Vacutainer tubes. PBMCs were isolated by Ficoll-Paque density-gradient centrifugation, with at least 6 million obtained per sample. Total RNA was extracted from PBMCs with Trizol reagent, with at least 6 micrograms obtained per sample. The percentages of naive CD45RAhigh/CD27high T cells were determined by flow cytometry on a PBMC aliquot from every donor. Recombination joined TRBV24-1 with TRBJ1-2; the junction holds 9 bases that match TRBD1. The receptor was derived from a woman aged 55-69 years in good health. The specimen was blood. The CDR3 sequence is CATSDPGTGYGYTF. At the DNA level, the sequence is TGTGCCACCAGTGACCCCGGGACAGGGTATGGCTACACCTTC.